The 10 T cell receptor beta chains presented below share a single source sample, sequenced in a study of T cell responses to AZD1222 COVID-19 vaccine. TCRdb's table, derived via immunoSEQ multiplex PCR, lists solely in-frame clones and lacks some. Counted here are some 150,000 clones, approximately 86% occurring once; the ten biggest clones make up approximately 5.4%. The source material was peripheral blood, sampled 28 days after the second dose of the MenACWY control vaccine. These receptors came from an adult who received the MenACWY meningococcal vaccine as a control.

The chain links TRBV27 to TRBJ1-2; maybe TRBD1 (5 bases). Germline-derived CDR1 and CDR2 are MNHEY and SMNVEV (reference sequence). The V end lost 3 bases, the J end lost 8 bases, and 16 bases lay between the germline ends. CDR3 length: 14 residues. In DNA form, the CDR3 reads TGTGCCAGCAGTTTTACAATAGGGGTATACGGCTACACCTTC. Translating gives CASSFTIGVYGYTF.

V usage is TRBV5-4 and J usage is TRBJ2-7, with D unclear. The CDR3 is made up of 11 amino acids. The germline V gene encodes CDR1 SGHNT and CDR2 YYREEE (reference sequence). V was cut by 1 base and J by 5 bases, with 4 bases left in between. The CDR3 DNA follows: TGTGCCAGCAGCTTGAGAAACGAGCAGTACTTC. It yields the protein CASSLRNEQYF.

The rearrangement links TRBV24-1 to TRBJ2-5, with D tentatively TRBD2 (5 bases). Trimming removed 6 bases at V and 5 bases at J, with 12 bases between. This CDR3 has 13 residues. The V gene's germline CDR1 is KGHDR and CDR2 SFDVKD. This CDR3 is CATSIGVEETQYF. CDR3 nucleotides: TGTGCCACCAGTATCGGGGTGGAGGAGACCCAGTACTTC.

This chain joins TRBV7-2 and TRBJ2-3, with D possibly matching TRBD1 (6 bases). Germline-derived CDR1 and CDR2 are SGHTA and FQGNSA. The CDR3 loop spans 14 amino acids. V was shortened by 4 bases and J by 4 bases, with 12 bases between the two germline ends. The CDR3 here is CASSSRGPADTQYF. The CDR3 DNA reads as TGTGCCAGCAGCTCCAGGGGACCAGCAGATACGCAGTATTTT. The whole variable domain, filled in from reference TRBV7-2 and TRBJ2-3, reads GAGVSQSPSNKVTEKGKDVELRCDPISGHTALYWYRQSLGQGLEFLIYFQGNSAPDKSGLPSDRFSAERTGGSVSTLTIQRTQQEDSAVYLCASSSRGPADTQYFGPGTRLTVL.

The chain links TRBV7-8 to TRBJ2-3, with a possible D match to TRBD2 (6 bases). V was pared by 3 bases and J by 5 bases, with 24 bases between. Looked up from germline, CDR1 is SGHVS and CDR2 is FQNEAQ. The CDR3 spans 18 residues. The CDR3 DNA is TGTGCCAGCAGCTTTTCCGTAGTAGCGGAGGGTGCGAGAGATACGCAGTATTTT. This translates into CASSFSVVAEGARDTQYF.

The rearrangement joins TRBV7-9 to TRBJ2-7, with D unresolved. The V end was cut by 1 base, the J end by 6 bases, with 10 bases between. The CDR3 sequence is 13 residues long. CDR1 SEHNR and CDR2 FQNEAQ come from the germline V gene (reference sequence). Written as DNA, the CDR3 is TGTGCCAGCAGCTTAGTATCGGGTAGCGAGCAGTACTTC. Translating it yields CASSLVSGSEQYF.

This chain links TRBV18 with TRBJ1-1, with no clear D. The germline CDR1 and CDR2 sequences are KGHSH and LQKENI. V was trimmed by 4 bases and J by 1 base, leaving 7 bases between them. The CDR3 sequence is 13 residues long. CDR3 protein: CASSQQKNTEAFF. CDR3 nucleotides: TGTGCCAGCTCACAACAGAAGAACACTGAAGCTTTCTTT.

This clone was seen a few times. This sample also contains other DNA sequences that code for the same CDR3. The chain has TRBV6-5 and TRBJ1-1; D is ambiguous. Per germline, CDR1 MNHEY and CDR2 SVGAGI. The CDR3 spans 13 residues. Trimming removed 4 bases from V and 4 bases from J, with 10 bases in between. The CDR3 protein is CASSSRMSTEAFF. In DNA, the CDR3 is TGTGCCAGCAGTTCTCGGATGAGCACTGAAGCTTTCTTT.

The CDR3 nucleotides are TGCGCCAGCAGCTTGGCCGAAGCGGGCCCCACCGGGGAGCTGTTTTTT. It codes for CASSLAEAGPTGELFF. V gene TRBV5-1 combines with J gene TRBJ2-2; possibly TRBD2 for D (6 bases). The germline gives CDR1 SGHRS, CDR2 YFSETQ. Between the trimmed V and J ends, which lost 0 bases and 4 bases, there was a span of 13 bases. The CDR3 contains 16 residues.

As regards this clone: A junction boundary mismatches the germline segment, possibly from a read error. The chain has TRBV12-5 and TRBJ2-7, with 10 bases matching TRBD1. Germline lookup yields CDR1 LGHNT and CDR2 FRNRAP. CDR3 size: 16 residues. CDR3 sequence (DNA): TGTGCTAGTGGCTTGGGCCCGGGACAGGGGTCCTACGAGCAGTACTTC. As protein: CASGLGPGQGSYEQYF.